The present T cell receptor beta chain was sequenced within a study of blood T cell repertoires in COVID-19. Study at large: COVID-19 samples, acute and convalescent, were from the United States, Italy and Spain. From T cells, B-cell-depleted T cells, or PBMCs came the material, which was cDNA or gDNA.

The germline V gene has CDR1 SGHRS and CDR2 YFSETQ. V lost 0 bases and J lost 1, with 7 bases in between. The CDR3 has 14 amino acids. The method was immunoSEQ multiplex PCR; TCRdb's version includes in-frame clones alone and lacks a portion of them. The repertoire holds about 140,000 clones, with roughly four fifths as singletons. The sequencing sample was made of peripheral blood. The clonotype originates from a woman over 75 in a cohort sampled during active or convalescent COVID-19. The V and J genes are TRBV5-1 and TRBJ2-5, with D hard to call. CDR3 DNA: TGCGCCAGCAGCTTGGGGAGCGCCCAAGAGACCCAGTACTTC. Residues: CASSLGSAQETQYF.